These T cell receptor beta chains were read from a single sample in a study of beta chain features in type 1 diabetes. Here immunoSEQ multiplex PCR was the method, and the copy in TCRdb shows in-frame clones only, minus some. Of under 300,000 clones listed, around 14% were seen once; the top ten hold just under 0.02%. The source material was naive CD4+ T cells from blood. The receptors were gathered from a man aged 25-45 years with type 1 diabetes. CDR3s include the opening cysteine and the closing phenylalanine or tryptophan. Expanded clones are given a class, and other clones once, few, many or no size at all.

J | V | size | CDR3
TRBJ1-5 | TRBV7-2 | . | CASSLADRGYSNQPQHF
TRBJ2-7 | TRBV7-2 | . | CASSPGGYEQYF
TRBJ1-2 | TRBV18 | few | CASSPQGQPFDGYTF
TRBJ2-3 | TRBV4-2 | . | CASSQERGGQADTQYF
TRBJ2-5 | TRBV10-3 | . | CAISPGTSEETQYF
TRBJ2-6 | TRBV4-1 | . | CASSQGGQGSPGANVLTF
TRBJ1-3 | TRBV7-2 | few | CASAMDRGRNTIYF
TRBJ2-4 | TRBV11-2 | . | CATSTSGVPKNIQYF
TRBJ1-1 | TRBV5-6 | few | CASRMGQGRPEAFF
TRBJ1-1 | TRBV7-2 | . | CASSSSRGGAIEVTEAFF
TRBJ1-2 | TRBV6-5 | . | CASSGAVGGYTF
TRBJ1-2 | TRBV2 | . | CASSKEGEHYGYTF
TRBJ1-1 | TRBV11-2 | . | CASSTQGNTEAFF
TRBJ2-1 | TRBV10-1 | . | CASRRGLGNEQFF
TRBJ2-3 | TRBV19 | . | CASSSGLAGDTDTQYF
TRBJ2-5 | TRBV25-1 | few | CASNRVDRETQYF
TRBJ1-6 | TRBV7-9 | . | CASSSQGSNSPLHF
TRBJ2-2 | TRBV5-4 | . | CASSSQQTSAGELFF
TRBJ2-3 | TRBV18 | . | CASSPTGEWDTQYF
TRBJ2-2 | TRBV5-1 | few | CATQDTNTGELFF
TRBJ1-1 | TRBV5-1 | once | CASSRRQGVGTEAFF
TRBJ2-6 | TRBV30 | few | CAWSVQGPGGTNVLTF
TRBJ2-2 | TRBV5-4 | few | CASGTGGANTGELFF
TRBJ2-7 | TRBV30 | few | CAWSGGGEQYF
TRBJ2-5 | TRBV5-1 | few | CASSLEAGEKETQYF
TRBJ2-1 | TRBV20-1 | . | CSASGGEQFF
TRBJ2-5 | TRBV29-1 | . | CSVSVRDRGLGEQYF
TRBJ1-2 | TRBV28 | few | CASRLTGFSGYTF
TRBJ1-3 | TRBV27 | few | CASSLGQGGNTIYF
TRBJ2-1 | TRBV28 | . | CASSPSGRGPYNEQFF
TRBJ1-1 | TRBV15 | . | CATRQGMIDTEAFF
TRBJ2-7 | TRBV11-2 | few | CASSLVGVAGATYEQYF
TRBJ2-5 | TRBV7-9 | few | CASSTVDSGGAQETQYF
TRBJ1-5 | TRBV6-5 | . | CASSYMGATHF
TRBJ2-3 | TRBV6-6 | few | CASRLGTGGADTQYF
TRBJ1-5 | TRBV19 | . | CASRVDRDRDNQPQHF
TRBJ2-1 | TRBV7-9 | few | CASSPRSTGQGAREFF
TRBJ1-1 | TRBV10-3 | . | CAISVQMNTEAFF
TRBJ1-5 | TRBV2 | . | CASSDKGVTSNQPQHF
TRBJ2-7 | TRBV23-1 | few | CASSQARVWNEQYF
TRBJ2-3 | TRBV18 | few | CASSPLQGVGTDTQYF
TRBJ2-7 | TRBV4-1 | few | CASSPRDRGHEQYF
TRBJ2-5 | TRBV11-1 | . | CASSPTGVVETQYF
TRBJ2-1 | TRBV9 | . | CASSVMGQGAKQFF
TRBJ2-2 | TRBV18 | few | CASSPLSGGNTGELFF
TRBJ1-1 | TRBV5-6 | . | CASSLDRNTEAFF
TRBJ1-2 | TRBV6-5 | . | CASSKDSNYGYTF
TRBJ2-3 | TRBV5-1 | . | CASSLEQGGTQYF
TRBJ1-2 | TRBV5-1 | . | CASSETGGSNYGYTF
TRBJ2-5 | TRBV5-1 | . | CASSTETGSGQTQYF
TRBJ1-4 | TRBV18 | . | CASSPPGQPNEKLFF
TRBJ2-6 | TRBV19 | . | CATGQGRAGANVLTF
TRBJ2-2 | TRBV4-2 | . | CASSQGRAGAYTGELFF